This T cell receptor beta chain was recovered during a study of blood T cell repertoires in COVID-19. Study details: COVID-19 samples, acute and convalescent, were from the United States, Italy and Spain. Sample material is recorded as cDNA or gDNA derived from T cells, B-cell-depleted T cells, or PBMCs.

Original handling: Cell counts per sample came from amplifying reference gene primers. Generated by immunoSEQ multiplex PCR, the TCRdb table keeps only in-frame clones and is missing some. From that table come the V and J calls and clone size; the DNA was used to work out D and trimming. This table has about 110,000 clones, about nine tenths appearing once. The CDR3 consists of 14 residues. The germline V gene has CDR1 SEHNR and CDR2 FQNEAQ (reference sequence). Trimming removed 3 bases at V and 6 bases at J, with 11 bases between. This chain links TRBV7-9 with TRBJ2-2, with D maybe TRBD1 (6 bases). This receptor was obtained from a human donor in a cohort sampled during active COVID-19. Sequenced material: peripheral blood. The DNA for the CDR3 is TGTGCCAGCAGCTTCCCACAGGGTGCCGGGGAGCTGTTTTTT. Translating it yields CASSFPQGAGELFF. The complete variable domain, with remaining parts taken from reference TRBV7-9 and TRBJ2-2, reads DTGVSQNPRHKITKRGQNVTFRCDPISEHNRLYWYRQTLGQGPEFLTYFQNEAQLEKSRLLSDRFSAERPKGSFSTLEIQRTEQGDSAMYLCASSFPQGAGELFFGEGSRLTVL.